This passage covers 24 T cell receptor beta chains from one sample sequenced in a study of cytomegalovirus exposure and HLA in healthy donors. In the PCR, 60 Vbeta and 13 Jbeta primers were used. Sequencing used immunoSEQ multiplex PCR; TCRdb keeps in-frame clones, though not all of them. Among more than 45,000 clones listed, 70% were seen once. The sample was PBMCs. Receptors originate from a woman in her fifties or sixties in good health and CMV-seropositive.

The chain recombines TRBV19 with TRBJ1-5; no clear D gene. This CDR3 region has 15 residues. Trimming stripped 6 bases from V and 0 bases from J, with 12 bases between. Germline V gives CDR1 LNHDA, CDR2 SQIVND (reference sequence). The CDR3 DNA sequence: TGTGCCAGTAGGCCCCCGGGGTATAGCAATCAGCCCCAGCATTTT. It translates to CASRPPGYSNQPQHF.

The DNA for the CDR3 is TGTGCCAGCAGCCCCCGGGCGGACAGGGGATTCTCCTACGAGCAGTACTTC. Translated, it gives CASSPRADRGFSYEQYF. J is TRBJ2-7 and V is TRBV13; 9 bases are a match to TRBD1. Germline V CDR1 and CDR2: PRHDT, FYEKMQ (reference sequence). Trimming cost V 5 bases and J 0 bases; bases outside gene matches: 11. The CDR3 is 17 amino acids.

This chain connects TRBV14 to TRBJ2-5, with 8 bases matching TRBD2. The germline CDR1 and CDR2 sequences are SGHDN and FVKESK. The CDR3 extends over 16 amino acids. Unmatched junction bases numbered 10, after V lost 4 bases and J lost 3 bases. CDR3 DNA: TGTGCCAGCAGCCCCCCCACTAGCGGCGATAAAGAGACCCAGTACTTC. Translating gives CASSPPTSGDKETQYF. Full variable domain (remainder filled in from reference TRBV14 and TRBJ2-5): EAGVTQFPSHSVIEKGQTVTLRCDPISGHDNLYWYRRVMGKEIKFLLHFVKESKQDESGMPNNRFLAERTGGTYSTLKVQPAELEDSGVYFCASSPPTSGDKETQYFGPGTRLLVL.

The rearrangement links TRBV27 to TRBJ2-3, with 7 bases fitting TRBD2. This CDR3 is built from 12 residues. The V gene's germline CDR1 is MNHEY and CDR2 SMNVEV (reference sequence). V lost 6 bases, J lost 5 bases, and 2 bases stayed unmatched. CDR3 bases: TGTGCCAGCAGCTCTAGCGGAGATACGCAGTATTTT. Protein: CASSSSGDTQYF.

In its sample, this clone was seen once. The chain uses TRBV6-5 and TRBJ2-1; D uncertain. Germline values: CDR1 MNHEY, CDR2 SVGAGI. This CDR3 is 14 amino acids long. With 6 bases removed from V and 0 bases from J, the gap between germline ends came to 9 bases. The CDR3 nucleotides are TGTGCCAGCAGGCCTACGTACTCCTACAATGAGCAGTTCTTC. Amino acids: CASRPTYSYNEQFF.

This chain links TRBV11-3 with TRBJ1-1; D may be TRBD1 (5 bases). Germline V gives CDR1 SGHNT, CDR2 YENEEA. CDR3 length: 15 residues. Trimming cost V 1 base and J 4 bases, with 13 bases left between them. The CDR3 sequence is CASSLGGSGVTEAFF. The CDR3 DNA is TGTGCCAGCAGCTTAGGGGGCTCGGGGGTCACTGAAGCTTTCTTT.

The chain employs TRBV4-2 and TRBJ2-3, with 10 bases matching TRBD2. CDR1 is LGHNA, CDR2 YNFKEQ, per germline. The ends lost 1 base at V and 2 bases at J; junction bases unmatched: 6. The CDR3 extends over 17 amino acids. DNA for the CDR3: TGTGCCAGCAGCCAAGGGTCTAGCGGGGGACACACAGATACGCAGTATTTT. Its translation: CASSQGSSGGHTDTQYF.

This sequence joins TRBV15 and TRBJ1-2; TRBD1 might be the D (5 bases). Germline CDR1 LNHNV, CDR2 YYDKDF (reference sequence). CDR3 size: 15 residues. Between the trimmed V and J ends, which lost 0 bases and 1 base, there was a span of 9 bases. In DNA, the CDR3 is TGTGCCACCAGCAGAGATCTGGGGGGTAACTATGGCTACACCTTC. Protein sequence: CATSRDLGGNYGYTF.

The rearrangement uses TRBV7-2 and TRBJ1-5, with D perhaps TRBD1 (5 bases). The CDR3 sequence is 14 residues long. CDR1 SGHTA and CDR2 FQGNSA come from the germline V gene. Trimming took off 4 bases at V and 4 bases at J, with 11 bases between the two ends. As DNA, the CDR3 is TGTGCCAGCAGCTCCGAAGACAGAAATCAGCCCCAGCATTTT. Its translation is CASSSEDRNQPQHF.

The CDR3 spells CASNIQGNTEAFF. DNA for the CDR3: TGTGCCAGCAACATACAGGGAAACACTGAAGCTTTCTTT. The J gene is TRBJ1-1, the V gene TRBV7-2, with D maybe TRBD1 (6 bases). The CDR3 has 13 residues. Germline CDR1 is SGHTA and CDR2 is FQGNSA. The V gene lost 7 bases and the J gene lost 2 bases, with 11 bases spanning the gap.

V is TRBV2 and J is TRBJ2-2, with a possible D match to TRBD1 (8 bases). Germline CDR1 reads SNHLY; CDR2 reads FYNNEI. CDR3 size: 15 residues. Trimming shortened V by 5 bases and J by 4 bases, and 14 bases separated the two germline ends. The CDR3 DNA sequence: TGTGCCAGCAGTTACAGGGGGAGGGGCACCGGGGAGCTGTTTTTT. Translated: CASSYRGRGTGELFF. Full variable domain (rest looked up from reference TRBV2 and TRBJ2-2): EPEVTQTPSHQVTQMGQEVILRCVPISNHLYFYWYRQILGQKVEFLVSFYNNEISEKSEIFDDQFSVERPDGSNFTLKIRSTKLEDSAMYFCASSYRGRGTGELFFGEGSRLTVL.

The chain uses TRBV25-1 and TRBJ1-6; TRBD1 is a possible D gene (5 bases). Per the germline V gene, CDR1 is MGHDK and CDR2 is SYGVNS. The CDR3 is made up of 14 amino acids. V was pared by 6 bases and J by 6 bases, with 12 bases between. CDR3 DNA sequence: TGTGCCAGCAGGGCGCCAGGGCCTAATTCACCCCTCCACTTT. Translated, it gives CASRAPGPNSPLHF.

This clone has just a few counts. The chain has TRBV30 and TRBJ2-7, with a tentative D call TRBD2 (5 bases). The CDR3 has 13 residues. The V gene lost 0 bases and the J gene lost 3 bases, with 9 bases spanning the gap. From germline, CDR1 is GTSNPN and CDR2 SVGIG (reference sequence). Here the CDR3 DNA reads TGTGCCTGGAGTGTACATCGGGGCTACGAGCAGTACTTC. Amino acids: CAWSVHRGYEQYF.

J is TRBJ1-2 and V is TRBV18; no reliable D call. The CDR3 runs 13 residues. The V end lost 0 bases, the J end lost 8 bases, and 10 bases lay between the germline ends. The V gene's germline CDR1 is KGHSH and CDR2 LQKENI. Written as DNA, the CDR3 is TGTGCCAGCTCACCACCGGTTGGAGAAGGCTACACCTTC. This gives the protein CASSPPVGEGYTF. Supplemented by reference TRBV18 and TRBJ1-2, the full variable domain reads NAGVMQNPRHLVRRRGQEARLRCSPMKGHSHVYWYRQLPEEGLKFMVYLQKENIIDESGMPKERFSAEFPKEGPSILRIQQVVRGDSAAYFCASSPPVGEGYTFGSGTRLTVV.

The chain joins TRBV5-1 to TRBJ2-7, with 10 bases matching TRBD2. Germline trimming cut 0 bases from V and 0 bases from J; bases unmatched to any gene: 9. Germline V gene data show CDR1 as SGHRS and CDR2 as YFSETQ. This CDR3 contains 18 residues. The CDR3 region is CASSLGPSGGSSSYEQYF. The CDR3 nucleotides read TGCGCCAGCAGCTTGGGTCCTAGCGGGGGATCAAGCTCCTACGAGCAGTACTTC.

The V call is TRBV7-2, the J call TRBJ1-1, with TRBD1 as a possible D gene (5 bases). The CDR3 totals 13 residues. Trimming stripped 2 bases from V and 11 bases from J, with 15 bases between. Germline CDR1 and CDR2: SGHTA and FQGNSA. The CDR3 loop is CASSLIFGRDAFF. Here the CDR3 DNA reads TGTGCCAGCAGCTTAATCTTCGGCAGGGATGCTTTCTTT.

The chain recombines TRBV2 with TRBJ2-3; TRBD2 aligns across 7 bases. After removal of 8 bases from V and 1 base from J, the junction contained 6 bases not matched to a gene. Germline V gene lookup returns CDR1 SNHLY and CDR2 FYNNEI. The CDR3 is 14 amino acids. The CDR3 DNA sequence: TGTGCCAGCGGGGGACTATATCGCACAGATACGCAGTATTTT. Protein product: CASGGLYRTDTQYF.

This clone was seen only once. The chain links TRBV19 to TRBJ1-2, with D hard to call. Germline V CDR1 and CDR2: LNHDA, SQIVND (reference sequence). V lost 3 bases and J 4 bases, leaving 12 bases between the germline ends. This CDR3 has 14 residues. The DNA of the CDR3 is TGTGCCAGTAGTATGGGTTCGGGAGCCTATGGCTACACCTTC. This encodes CASSMGSGAYGYTF.

The genes are TRBV7-3 and TRBJ1-6, with 7 bases aligning to TRBD1. CDR1 and CDR2 from the germline V gene are SGHTA and FQGTGA. J lost 10 bases, V lost 5 bases, and 8 bases had no gene match. The CDR3 is 14 amino acids. CDR3 coding DNA: TGTGCCAGCAGCCGACAGGGCCAGGGGTCACCCCTCCACTTT. It encodes CASSRQGQGSPLHF.

The CDR3 nucleotides read TGCGCCAGCAGCTCGGGACAGGGTGAAACTGAAGCTTTCTTT. It codes for CASSSGQGETEAFF. The chain recombines TRBV5-1 with TRBJ1-1; 9 nucleotides line up with TRBD1. Germline CDR1 is SGHRS and CDR2 is YFSETQ. V lost 3 bases, J lost 5 bases, and 5 bases stayed unmatched. The CDR3 is 14 amino acids.

V gene TRBV30 combines with J gene TRBJ2-5; no clear D gene. The CDR3 length is 13 residues. The V and J ends lost 0 bases and 1 base respectively, with 6 bases between them. The germline gives CDR1 GTSNPN, CDR2 SVGIG (reference sequence). The CDR3, as DNA: TGTGCCTGGAGTGTATGGGCCCAAGAGACCCAGTACTTC. Protein product: CAWSVWAQETQYF. Full variable domain (outside the CDR3, taken from reference TRBV30 and TRBJ2-5): SQTIHQWPATLVQPVGSPLSLECTVEGTSNPNLYWYRQAAGRGLQLLFYSVGIGQISSEVPQNLSASRPQDRQFILSSKKLLLSDSGFYLCAWSVWAQETQYFGPGTRLLVL.

V is TRBV5-8 and J is TRBJ1-6; possibly TRBD1 for D (6 bases). V shed 5 bases and J shed 7 bases, with 16 bases lying between them. CDR1 is SGHTS, CDR2 YDEGEE, per germline. The CDR3 is 15 amino acids. CDR3 DNA: TGTGCCAGCAGTCTACAGGGCACGAAGAATTCACCCCTCCACTTT. It specifies CASSLQGTKNSPLHF.

The CDR3 coding sequence is TGTGCCAGCAGCAAAATGCGGGGGGTTGTATCCAATGAGCAGTTCTTC. It encodes CASSKMRGVVSNEQFF. The chain employs TRBV21-1 and TRBJ2-1; TRBD2 is the table's D call, not checked against the DNA. TRBV21-1 counts as a pseudogene. The CDR3 loop spans 16 amino acids.

The gene calls are TRBV6-6 and TRBJ2-5, with D possibly matching TRBD2 (5 bases). This CDR3 spans 16 amino acids. Germline loops: CDR1 MNHNY, CDR2 SVGAGI (reference sequence). V dropped 2 bases and J dropped 5 bases, with 18 bases sitting between them. CDR3 region: CASSYEGADNGETQYF. DNA of the CDR3: TGTGCCAGCAGTTACGAGGGCGCTGATAATGGGGAGACCCAGTACTTC.